These 5 T cell receptor beta chains were sequenced from one sample in a study of blood T cells in healthy people across ages. It was with a sample-barcoded 5' primer and a J-beta primer mix that a second PCR of about 7 to 12 cycles was run. TCRdb re-called the 5' RACE reads with MiXCR, one entry per CDR3 protein. The sample carries about 1.8 million distinct CDR3 sequences, around 48% recorded once. Sample: blood. The receptors stem from a woman in her thirties or forties in good health.

This sequence joins TRBV4-3 and TRBJ2-1; 7 bases line up with TRBD1. Germline V gene lookup returns CDR1 LGHNA and CDR2 YSLEER. V was pared by 2 bases and J by 0 bases, with 4 bases of the junction left unmatched. The CDR3 runs to 16 residues. The CDR3 DNA sequence: TGCGCCAGCAGCCAATTGACAGGGTTCTCCTACAATGAGCAGTTCTTC. Translation: CASSQLTGFSYNEQFF.

This sequence joins TRBV27 and TRBJ2-1, with 12 bases identical to TRBD2. The ends lost 0 bases at V and 5 bases at J; junction bases unmatched: 2. Germline V gene lookup returns CDR1 MNHEY and CDR2 SMNVEV (reference sequence). This CDR3 has 16 residues. The CDR3 loop is CASSLSSSGGDNEQFF. As DNA, the CDR3 is TGTGCCAGCAGTTTATCGTCTAGCGGGGGGGACAATGAGCAGTTCTTC.

This clonotype was found a few times. The chain uses TRBV27 and TRBJ2-1; the match to TRBD2 covers 8 bases. CDR1 MNHEY and CDR2 SMNVEV come from the germline V gene (reference sequence). The CDR3 has 15 amino acids. The junction had 8 bases not matched to a gene; V was cut back by 3 bases and J by 7 bases. In nucleotides, the CDR3 is TGTGCCAGCAGTTTTCGGGGGGGAATCGGAAATGAGCAGTTCTTC. It specifies CASSFRGGIGNEQFF.

The chain recombines TRBV5-1 with TRBJ1-4; 9 bases align to TRBD1. The CDR3 runs 15 residues. V was clipped by 4 bases and J by 4 bases; unmatched bases: 5. Germline assignment: CDR1 SGHRS and CDR2 YFSETQ. The CDR3 nucleotides are TGCGCCAGCAGCCCAGGGACAGGGAATAATGAAAAACTGTTTTTT. Protein sequence: CASSPGTGNNEKLFF.

This clonotype was seen only a few times. This chain connects TRBV7-9 to TRBJ2-5; D uncertain. Trimming pared 5 bases from V and 4 bases from J, leaving 14 bases between. The germline CDR1 and CDR2 sequences are SEHNR and FQNEAQ (reference sequence). This CDR3 is 14 amino acids long. The CDR3 is CASSTPGPGETQYF. CDR3 bases: TGTGCCAGCAGCACCCCAGGACCGGGAGAGACCCAGTACTTC.